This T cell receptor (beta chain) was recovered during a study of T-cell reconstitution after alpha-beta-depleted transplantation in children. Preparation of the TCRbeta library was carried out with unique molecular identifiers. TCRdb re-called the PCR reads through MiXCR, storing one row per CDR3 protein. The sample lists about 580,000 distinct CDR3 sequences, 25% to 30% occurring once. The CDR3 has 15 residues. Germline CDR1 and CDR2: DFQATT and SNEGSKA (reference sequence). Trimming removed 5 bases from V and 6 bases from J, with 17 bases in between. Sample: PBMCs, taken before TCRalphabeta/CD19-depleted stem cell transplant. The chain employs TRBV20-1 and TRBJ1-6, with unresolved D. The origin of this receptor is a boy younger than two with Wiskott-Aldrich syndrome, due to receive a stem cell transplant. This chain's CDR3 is CSAAPLGGGNSPLHF. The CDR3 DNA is TGCAGTGCTGCCCCTTTAGGAGGTGGTAATTCACCCCTCCACTTT.